This T cell receptor (beta chain) is from a study of cytomegalovirus exposure and HLA in healthy donors. 13 Jbeta primers and 60 Vbeta primers were used for the PCR. Profiling relied on immunoSEQ multiplex PCR, and the TCRdb table lists in-frame clones only, not all of them. Found here are 100,000 to 150,000 clones, about 81% of them singletons; the top ten hold around 0.99%. V gave up 8 bases and J gave up 0 bases; unmatched junction bases: 7. There are 16 residues in the CDR3. Looked up from germline, CDR1 is SNHLY and CDR2 is FYNNEI. The chain is built from TRBV2 and TRBJ2-6; 7 bases align to TRBD1. Sample: PBMCs. This TCR derives from a woman aged 25 to 39 in good health and CMV-seronegative. In DNA, the CDR3 is TGTGCCAGCGGTCGACAGGGAAGCTCTGGGGCCAACGTCCTGACTTTC. Its translation is CASGRQGSSGANVLTF.